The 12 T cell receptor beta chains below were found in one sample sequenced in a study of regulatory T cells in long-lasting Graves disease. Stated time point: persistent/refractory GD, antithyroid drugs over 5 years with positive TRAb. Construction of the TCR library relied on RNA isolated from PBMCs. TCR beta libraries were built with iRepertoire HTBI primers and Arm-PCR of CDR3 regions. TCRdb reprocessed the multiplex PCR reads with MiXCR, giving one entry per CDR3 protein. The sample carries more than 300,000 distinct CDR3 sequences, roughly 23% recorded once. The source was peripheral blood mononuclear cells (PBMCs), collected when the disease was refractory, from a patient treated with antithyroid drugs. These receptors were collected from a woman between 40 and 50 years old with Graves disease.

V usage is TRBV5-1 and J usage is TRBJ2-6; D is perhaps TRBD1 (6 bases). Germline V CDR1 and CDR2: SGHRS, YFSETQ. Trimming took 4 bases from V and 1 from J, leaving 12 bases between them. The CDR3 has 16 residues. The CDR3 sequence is CASSIPQGSGANVLTF. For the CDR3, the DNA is TGCGCCAGCAGCATACCACAGGGTTCTGGGGCCAACGTCCTGACTTTC.

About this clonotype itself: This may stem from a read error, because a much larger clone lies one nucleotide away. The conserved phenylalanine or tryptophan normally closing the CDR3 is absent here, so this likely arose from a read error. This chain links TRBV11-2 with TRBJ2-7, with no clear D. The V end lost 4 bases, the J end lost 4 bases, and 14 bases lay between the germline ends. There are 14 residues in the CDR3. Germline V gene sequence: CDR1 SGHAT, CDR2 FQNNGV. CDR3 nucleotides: TGTGCCAGCAGCTCAGAAGGACCGCTTTACGAGCAGTACCTC. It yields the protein CASSSEGPLYEQYL.

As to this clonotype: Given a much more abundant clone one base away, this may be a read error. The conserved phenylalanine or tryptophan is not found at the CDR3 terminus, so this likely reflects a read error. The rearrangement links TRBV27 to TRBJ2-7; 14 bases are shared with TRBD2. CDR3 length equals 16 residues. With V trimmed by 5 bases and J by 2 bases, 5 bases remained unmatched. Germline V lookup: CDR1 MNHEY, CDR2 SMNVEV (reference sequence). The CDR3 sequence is CASSPGLAGAPYEQYL. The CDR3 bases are TGTGCCAGCAGTCCGGGACTAGCGGGAGCCCCCTACGAGCAGTACCTC.

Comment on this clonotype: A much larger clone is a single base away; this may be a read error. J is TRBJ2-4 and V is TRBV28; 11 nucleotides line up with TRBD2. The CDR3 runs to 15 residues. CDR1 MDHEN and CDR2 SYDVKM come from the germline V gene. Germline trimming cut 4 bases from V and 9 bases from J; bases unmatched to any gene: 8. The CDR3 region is CASSSRTSGQTIQYF. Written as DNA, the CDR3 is TGTGCCAGCAGTTCGAGGACTAGCGGGCAAACCATTCAGTACTTC.

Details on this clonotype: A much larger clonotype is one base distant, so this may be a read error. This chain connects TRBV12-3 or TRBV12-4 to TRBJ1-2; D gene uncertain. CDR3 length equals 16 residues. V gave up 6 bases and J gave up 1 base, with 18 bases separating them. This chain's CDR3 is CASSLAASKGNYGYTF. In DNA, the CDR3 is TGTGCCAGCAGCTTGGCGGCCAGCAAGGGTAACTATGGCTACACCTTC.

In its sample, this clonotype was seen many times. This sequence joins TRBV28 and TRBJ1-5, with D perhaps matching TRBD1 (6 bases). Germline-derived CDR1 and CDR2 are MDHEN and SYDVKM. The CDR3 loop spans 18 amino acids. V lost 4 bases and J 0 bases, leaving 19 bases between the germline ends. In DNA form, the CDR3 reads TGTGCCAGCAGTTCCGGGACAACCTGGGTATATAGCAATCAGCCCCAGCATTTT. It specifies CASSSGTTWVYSNQPQHF. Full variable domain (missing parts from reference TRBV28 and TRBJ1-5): DVKVTQSSRYLVKRTGEKVFLECVQDMDHENMFWYRQDPGLGLRLIYFSYDVKMKEKGDIPEGYSVSREKKERFSLILESASTNQTSMYLCASSSGTTWVYSNQPQHFGDGTRLSIL.

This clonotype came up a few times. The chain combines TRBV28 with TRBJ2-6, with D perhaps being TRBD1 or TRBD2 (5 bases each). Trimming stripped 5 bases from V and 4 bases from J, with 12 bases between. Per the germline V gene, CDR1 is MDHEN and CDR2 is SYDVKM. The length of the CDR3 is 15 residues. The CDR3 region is CASSPNGAGANVLTF. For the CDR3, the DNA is TGTGCCAGCAGTCCCAACGGGGCCGGGGCCAACGTCCTGACTTTC.

The CDR3: CASSSSGDRVNSPLHF. CDR3 sequence (DNA): TGTGCCAGCAGTTCGTCCGGCGACAGAGTCAATTCACCCCTCCACTTT. This chain uses TRBV12-3 or TRBV12-4 with TRBJ1-6, with D perhaps TRBD1 (5 bases). This CDR3 contains 16 residues. The V end lost 4 bases, the J end lost 7 bases, and 17 bases lay between the germline ends.

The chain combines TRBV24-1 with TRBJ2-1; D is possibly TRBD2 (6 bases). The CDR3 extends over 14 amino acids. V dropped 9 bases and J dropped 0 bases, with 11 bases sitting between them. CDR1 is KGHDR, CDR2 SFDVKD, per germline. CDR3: CATSSAYSYNEQFF. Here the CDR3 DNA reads TGTGCCACCTCTAGCGCGTACTCCTACAATGAGCAGTTCTTC.

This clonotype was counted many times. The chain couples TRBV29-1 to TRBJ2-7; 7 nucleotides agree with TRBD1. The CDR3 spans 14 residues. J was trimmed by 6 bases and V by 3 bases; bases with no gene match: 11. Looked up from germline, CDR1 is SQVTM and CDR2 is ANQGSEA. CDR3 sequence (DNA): TGCAGCGTTGAGTTGGGCAAGACAGGGTTCGAGCAGTACTTC. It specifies CSVELGKTGFEQYF.

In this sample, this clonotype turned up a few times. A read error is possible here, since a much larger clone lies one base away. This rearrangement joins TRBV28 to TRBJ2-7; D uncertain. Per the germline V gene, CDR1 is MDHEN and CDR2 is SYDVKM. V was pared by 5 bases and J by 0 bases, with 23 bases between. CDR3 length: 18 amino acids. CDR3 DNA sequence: TGTGCCAGCAGTCATCGAATCATGGGCAAGCTGGTCTCCTACGAGCAGTACTTC. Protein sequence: CASSHRIMGKLVSYEQYF.

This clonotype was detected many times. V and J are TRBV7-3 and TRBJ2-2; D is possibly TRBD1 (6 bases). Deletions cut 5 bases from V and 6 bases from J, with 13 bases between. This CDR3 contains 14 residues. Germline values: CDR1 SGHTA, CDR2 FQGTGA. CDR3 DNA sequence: TGTGCCAGCAGCACCGGGACATATGCCGGGGAGCTGTTTTTT. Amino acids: CASSTGTYAGELFF. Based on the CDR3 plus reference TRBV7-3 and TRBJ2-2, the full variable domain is GAGVSQTPSNKVTEKGKYVELRCDPISGHTALYWYRQSLGQGPEFLIYFQGTGAADDSGLPNDRFFAVRPEGSVSTLKIQRTERGDSAVYLCASSTGTYAGELFFGEGSRLTVL.